This entry lists 20 T cell receptor beta chains sequenced from one sample in a study of T cells in Graves' hyperthyroidism and ophthalmopathy (dated by TCRdb to about 2019). The library came from multiplex PCR. Sequencing used an Illumina HiSeq 2000. TCR beta CDR3 regions were amplified from RNA transcripts. For the first round of RT-PCR on the TCR CDR3, the HTBI primer set was used together with the Qiagen OneStep RT-PCR kit. TCRdb trimmed public reads at Q25 via fastp, called clones via MiXCR and kept in-frame beta chains. Each CDR3 protein gets just one entry, which takes the most common genes and DNA from the rows behind it. This sample comprises 450,000 to 650,000 distinct CDR3 sequences, 14% of them detected only once. The ten top clones hold roughly 6.9% of the sample. Sequencing was performed on blood. These receptor sequences come from a woman aged 18-30 years with Graves' ophthalmopathy.

This clonotype was seen ten or more times. The chain has TRBV20-1 and TRBJ2-1; D is undetermined. This CDR3 is built from 14 residues. V lost 0 bases and J 7 bases, leaving 13 bases between the germline ends. CDR1 is DFQATT, CDR2 SNEGSKA, per germline (reference sequence). The DNA for the CDR3 is TGCAGTGCTAGAGAATCGTTTTTGTTGAATGAGCAGTTCTTC. Amino acid sequence: CSARESFLLNEQFF.

V and J are TRBV6-1 and TRBJ1-6; TRBD1 might be the D (6 bases). The CDR3 contains 20 residues. The V end lost 0 bases, the J end lost 3 bases, and 21 bases lay between the germline ends. Germline V gene data show CDR1 as MNHNS and CDR2 as SASEGT. The CDR3 bases are TGTGCCAGCAGTGAAGCGGGCAAGTTTGCCAGGGGCAACTATAATTCACCCCTCCACTTT. It codes for CASSEAGKFARGNYNSPLHF.

This clonotype was seen at least ten times. V is TRBV7-9 and J is TRBJ2-7; D is possibly TRBD1 or TRBD2 (5 bases each). Trimming left V 2 bases short and J 0 bases short, with 20 bases between. The CDR3 runs to 18 residues. CDR1 is SEHNR and CDR2 is FQNEAQ in the germline V gene (reference sequence). The CDR3 bases are TGTGCCAGCAGCTTAAGGACGCCTGCCGGGACCGTCTCCTACGAGCAGTACTTC. This gives the protein CASSLRTPAGTVSYEQYF.

This clonotype showed up many times. This chain joins TRBV12-3 or TRBV12-4 and TRBJ1-1; no clear D. This CDR3 contains 13 residues. Trimming cost V 6 bases and J 3 bases, with 11 bases left between them. The CDR3 loop is CASRSGVDTEAFF. CDR3 DNA sequence: TGTGCCAGCAGGTCCGGGGTAGACACTGAAGCTTTCTTT.

Regarding this clonotype: It may be a read error: a sequence one base away is much more abundant. V usage is TRBV9 and J usage is TRBJ2-2; TRBD1 is a possible D gene (6 bases). This CDR3 is built from 15 residues. V lost 4 bases to trimming and J lost 2 bases, with 12 bases between them. From germline, CDR1 is SGDLS and CDR2 YYNGEE. This chain's CDR3 is CASSPGTINTGELFF. CDR3 sequence (DNA): TGTGCCAGCAGCCCTGGGACAATTAACACCGGGGAGCTGTTTTTT.

This clonotype has a count of ten or more. V usage is TRBV14 and J usage is TRBJ2-3; perhaps TRBD2 as D (6 bases). CDR3 length equals 15 residues. From germline, CDR1 is SGHDN and CDR2 FVKESK. The V end lost 1 base, the J end lost 1 base, and 9 bases lay between the germline ends. In DNA form, the CDR3 reads TGTGCCAGCAGCCAAGGCCCGGGGGGCACAGATACGCAGTATTTT. This sequence encodes CASSQGPGGTDTQYF.

In its sample, this clonotype was seen a few times. J is TRBJ1-2 and V is TRBV24-1; D gene unclear. Trimming took off 4 bases at V and 8 bases at J, with 22 bases between the two ends. The CDR3 sequence is 16 residues long. CDR1 is KGHDR, CDR2 SFDVKD, per germline. CDR3 in amino acids: CATSDTRGPTREGYTF. DNA of the CDR3: TGTGCCACCAGTGACACCCGTGGACCGACCCGAGAGGGCTACACCTTC.

Only a few counts were recorded for this clonotype. This chain joins TRBV28 and TRBJ2-7; no clear D gene. Germline CDR1 reads MDHEN; CDR2 reads SYDVKM. Trimming removed 6 bases from V and 6 bases from J, with 9 bases in between. This CDR3 has 11 amino acids. CDR3 sequence (DNA): TGTGCCAGCAGCTCCATGGGCGAGCAGTACTTC. Encoded protein: CASSSMGEQYF.

This clonotype was observed a handful of times. V and J are TRBV29-1 and TRBJ2-1; 7 nucleotides agree with TRBD1. J was trimmed by 6 bases and V by 2 bases; bases with no gene match: 4. Per the germline V gene, CDR1 is SQVTM and CDR2 is ANQGSEA. The CDR3 is 13 amino acids. The CDR3 DNA is TGCAGCGTTGAAATCCGACAGGGCAATGAGCAGTTCTTC. Translating gives CSVEIRQGNEQFF.

This clonotype was seen more than once but under ten times. This may stem from a read error, because a much larger clone lies one nucleotide away. This chain connects TRBV12-3 or TRBV12-4 to TRBJ1-6; no clear D gene. CDR3 length: 15 residues. V lost 2 bases and J 3 bases, leaving 8 bases between the germline ends. CDR3 sequence reads: CASSLLSFYNSPLHF. Written as DNA, the CDR3 is TGTGCCAGCAGTTTATTGAGCTTCTATAATTCACCCCTCCACTTT.

This clonotype was seen ten or more times. The chain combines TRBV6-2 or TRBV6-3 with TRBJ2-1; D is undetermined. The CDR3 covers 15 residues. V was clipped by 8 bases and J by 4 bases, with 18 bases between them. Germline V gene sequence: CDR1 MNHEY, CDR2 SVGEGT. The DNA of the CDR3 is TGTGCCAGCGTCCGGGTCGAGGCTGAATACAATGAGCAGTTCTTC. Protein sequence: CASVRVEAEYNEQFF.

V and J are TRBV5-1 and TRBJ1-1; 7 nucleotides match TRBD1. Looked up from germline, CDR1 is SGHRS and CDR2 is YFSETQ. CDR3 length: 17 amino acids. Unmatched junction bases numbered 12, after V lost 4 bases and J lost 0 bases. The CDR3 sequence: CASSKDRTLPMNTEAFF. The DNA for the CDR3 is TGCGCCAGCAGCAAGGACAGGACCCTTCCTATGAACACTGAAGCTTTCTTT.

This clonotype has ten or more counts. J is TRBJ2-7 and V is TRBV7-9, with D possibly TRBD1 on 5 matching bases. CDR1 and CDR2 (germline): SEHNR, FQNEAQ (reference sequence). The CDR3 length is 13 residues. The V gene lost 0 bases and the J gene lost 6 bases, with 9 bases spanning the gap. In DNA form, the CDR3 reads TGTGCCAGCAGCTTAGCTGGGGCCCTCGAGCAGTACTTC. Its protein product is CASSLAGALEQYF.

This chain connects TRBV4-3 to TRBJ1-2; D uncertain. V lost 0 bases to trimming and J lost 2 bases, with 7 bases between them. CDR3 length: 14 residues. The germline CDR1 and CDR2 sequences are LGHNA and YSLEER. CDR3 region: CASSQERVNYGYTF. CDR3 sequence (DNA): TGCGCCAGCAGCCAAGAGAGGGTGAACTATGGCTACACCTTC.

In this sample, this clonotype turned up many times. The J gene is TRBJ1-2, the V gene TRBV28; the D gene is possibly TRBD1 (5 bases). Deletions cut 6 bases from V and 3 bases from J, with 26 bases between. CDR1 is MDHEN and CDR2 is SYDVKM in the germline V gene. The CDR3 sequence is 18 residues long. In nucleotides, the CDR3 is TGTGCCAGCAGCTCCCGGGACTTAACCCTTGGCGCGGACTATGGCTACACCTTC. Amino acids: CASSSRDLTLGADYGYTF.

This clonotype was counted at least ten times. The CDR3 coding sequence is TGTGCCAGCAGCTTAACAAGGCTCGAGCAGTACTTC. This encodes CASSLTRLEQYF. This rearrangement joins TRBV28 to TRBJ2-7; D remains ambiguous. The V end lost 6 bases, the J end lost 6 bases, and 12 bases lay between the germline ends. The CDR3 runs to 12 residues. Germline V gene sequence: CDR1 MDHEN, CDR2 SYDVKM. The complete variable domain, with remaining parts taken from reference TRBV28 and TRBJ2-7, reads DVKVTQSSRYLVKRTGEKVFLECVQDMDHENMFWYRQDPGLGLRLIYFSYDVKMKEKGDIPEGYSVSREKKERFSLILESASTNQTSMYLCASSLTRLEQYFGPGTRLTVT.

The J gene is TRBJ2-7, the V gene TRBV12-5; the match to TRBD1 covers 7 bases. After removal of 9 bases from V and 3 bases from J, the junction contained 11 bases not matched to a gene. Germline V gene lookup returns CDR1 LGHNT and CDR2 FRNRAP. This CDR3 is built from 14 residues. The CDR3 reads CASLLGTVYYEQYF. The CDR3 DNA reads as TGTGCTAGCCTACTCGGGACAGTTTACTACGAGCAGTACTTC.

The chain employs TRBV7-8 and TRBJ2-2; D is possibly TRBD1 or TRBD2 (5 bases each). In germline, CDR1 is SGHVS, CDR2 FQNEAQ. This CDR3 spans 15 amino acids. V lost 5 bases to trimming and J lost 3 bases, with 13 bases between them. CDR3: CASSDRDQHTGELFF. The CDR3 DNA sequence: TGTGCCAGCAGCGACCGGGACCAGCACACCGGGGAGCTGTTTTTT.

This clonotype has at least ten counts. The chain has TRBV7-3 and TRBJ2-1; 7 nucleotides align to TRBD2. This CDR3 contains 18 residues. V dropped 4 bases and J dropped 8; count of bases not matched to a gene: 20. Germline-derived CDR1 and CDR2 are SGHTA and FQGTGA. The CDR3 nucleotides are TGTGCCAGCAGCTCCCCAGGGACTACCACTTCACCAAGGGATGAGCAGTTCTTC. Residues: CASSSPGTTTSPRDEQFF.

This clonotype was seen more than once but under ten times. This sequence joins TRBV4-1 and TRBJ2-7, with 10 bases aligning to TRBD2. J gave up 3 bases and V 1 base, and 3 bases lay outside the gene matches. CDR1 and CDR2 from the germline V gene are MGHRA and YSYEKL. The CDR3 totals 15 residues. The CDR3 DNA reads TGCGCCAGCAGCCAAGGACTAGCGGGCTACTACGAGCAGTACTTC. As protein: CASSQGLAGYYEQYF.